This T cell receptor (beta chain) was documented in a study of neurological immune-mediated disorders. This CDR3 has 17 residues. Trimming left V 2 bases short and J 5 bases short, with 20 bases between. The V gene's germline CDR1 is SGHTA and CDR2 FQGNSA. This clonotype was seen at least ten times. Time point: longitudinal time-point 2. In TCRdb, the 5' RACE reads were re-called with MiXCR into one record per CDR3 protein. The sample records about 66,000 distinct CDR3 sequences, 8.5% to 10% being singletons. The TCR sequence derives from a man aged 25-45 years in good health. The sequencing input was PBMCs. The rearrangement uses TRBV7-2 and TRBJ2-3; D uncertain. The CDR3 loop is CASSLNFAFKVEDTQYF. The CDR3 nucleotides are TGTGCCAGCAGCTTAAATTTCGCTTTCAAAGTGGAAGATACGCAGTATTTT.